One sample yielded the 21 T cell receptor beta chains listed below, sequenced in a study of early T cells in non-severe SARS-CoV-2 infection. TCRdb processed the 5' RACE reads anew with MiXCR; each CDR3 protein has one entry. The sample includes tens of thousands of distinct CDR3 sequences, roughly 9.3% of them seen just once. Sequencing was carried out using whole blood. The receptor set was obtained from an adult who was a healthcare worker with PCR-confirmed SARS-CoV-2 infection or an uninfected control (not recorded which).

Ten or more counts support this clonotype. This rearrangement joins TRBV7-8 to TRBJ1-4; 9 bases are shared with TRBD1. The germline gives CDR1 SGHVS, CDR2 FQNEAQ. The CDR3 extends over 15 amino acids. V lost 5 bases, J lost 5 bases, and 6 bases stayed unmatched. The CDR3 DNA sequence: TGTGCCAGCAGCGTAAGGACAGGGGAAAATGAAAAACTGTTTTTT. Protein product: CASSVRTGENEKLFF.

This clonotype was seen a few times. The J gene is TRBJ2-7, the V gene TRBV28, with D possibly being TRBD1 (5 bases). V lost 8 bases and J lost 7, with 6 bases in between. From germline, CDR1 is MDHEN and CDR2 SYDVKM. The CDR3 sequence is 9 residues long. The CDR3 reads CASGAEQYF. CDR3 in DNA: TGTGCCAGCGGGGCAGAGCAGTACTTC.

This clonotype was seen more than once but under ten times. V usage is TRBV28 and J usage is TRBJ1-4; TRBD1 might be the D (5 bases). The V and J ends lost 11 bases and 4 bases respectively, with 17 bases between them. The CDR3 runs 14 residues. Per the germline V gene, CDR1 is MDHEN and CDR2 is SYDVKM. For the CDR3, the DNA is TGTGCCCCCTGGTGGGGCAGTCGTAATGAAAAACTGTTTTTT. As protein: CAPWWGSRNEKLFF.

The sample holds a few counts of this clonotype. The CDR3 loop reads CASSLAGEFREQYF. The CDR3 region has the DNA TGTGCCAGCAGCTTAGCAGGGGAGTTTCGCGAGCAGTACTTC. The gene calls are TRBV11-1 and TRBJ2-7; TRBD1 or TRBD2 may be the D gene (5 bases each). Trimming took 0 bases from V and 6 from J, leaving 12 bases between them. This CDR3 region has 14 residues. CDR1 and CDR2 (germline): SGHAT, FQDESV (reference sequence).

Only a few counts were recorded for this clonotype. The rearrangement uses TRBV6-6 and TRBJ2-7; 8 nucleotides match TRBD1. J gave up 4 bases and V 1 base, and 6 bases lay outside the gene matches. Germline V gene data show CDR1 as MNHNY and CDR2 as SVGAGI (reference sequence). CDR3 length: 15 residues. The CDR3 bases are TGTGCCAGCAGTTACTGGGGGGACAGGTTGTACGAGCAGTACTTC. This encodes CASSYWGDRLYEQYF.

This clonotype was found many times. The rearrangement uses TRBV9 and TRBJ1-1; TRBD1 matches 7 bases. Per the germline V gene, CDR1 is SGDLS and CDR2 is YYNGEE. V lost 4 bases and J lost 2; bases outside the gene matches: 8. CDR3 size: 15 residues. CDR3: CASSPRQGVNTEAFF. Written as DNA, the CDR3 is TGTGCCAGCAGCCCGCGACAGGGCGTTAACACTGAAGCTTTCTTT.

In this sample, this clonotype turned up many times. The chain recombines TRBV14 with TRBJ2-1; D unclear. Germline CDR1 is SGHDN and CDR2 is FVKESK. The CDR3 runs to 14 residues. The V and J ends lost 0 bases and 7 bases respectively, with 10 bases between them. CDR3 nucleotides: TGTGCCAGCAGCCAAGAGTGGGCCACTAATGAGCAGTTCTTC. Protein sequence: CASSQEWATNEQFF.

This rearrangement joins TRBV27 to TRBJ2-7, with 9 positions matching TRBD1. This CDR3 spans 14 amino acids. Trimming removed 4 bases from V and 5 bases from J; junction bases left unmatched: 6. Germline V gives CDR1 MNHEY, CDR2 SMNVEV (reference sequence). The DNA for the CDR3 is TGTGCCAGCAGTTGGGGGGACAGGGATAACGAGCAGTACTTC. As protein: CASSWGDRDNEQYF.

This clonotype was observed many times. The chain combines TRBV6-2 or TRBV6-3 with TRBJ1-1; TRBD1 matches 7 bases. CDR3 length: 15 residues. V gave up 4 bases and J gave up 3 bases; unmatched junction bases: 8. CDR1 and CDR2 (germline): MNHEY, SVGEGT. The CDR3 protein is CASSSRQGKDTEAFF. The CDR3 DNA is TGTGCCAGCAGTTCTCGACAGGGAAAGGACACTGAAGCTTTCTTT.

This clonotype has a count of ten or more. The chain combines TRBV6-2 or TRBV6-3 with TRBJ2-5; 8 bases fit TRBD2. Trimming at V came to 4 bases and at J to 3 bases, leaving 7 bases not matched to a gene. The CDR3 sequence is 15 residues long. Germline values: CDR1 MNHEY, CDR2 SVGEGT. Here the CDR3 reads CASSLAGKGKETQYF. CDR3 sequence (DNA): TGTGCCAGCAGTTTAGCGGGGAAGGGAAAAGAGACCCAGTACTTC.

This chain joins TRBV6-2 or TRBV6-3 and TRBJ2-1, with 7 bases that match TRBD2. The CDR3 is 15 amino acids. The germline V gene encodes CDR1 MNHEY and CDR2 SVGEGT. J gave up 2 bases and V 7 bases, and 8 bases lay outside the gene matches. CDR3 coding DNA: TGTGCCAGCAACCGAGCGGGATTGCCCTACAATGAGCAGTTCTTC. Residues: CASNRAGLPYNEQFF.

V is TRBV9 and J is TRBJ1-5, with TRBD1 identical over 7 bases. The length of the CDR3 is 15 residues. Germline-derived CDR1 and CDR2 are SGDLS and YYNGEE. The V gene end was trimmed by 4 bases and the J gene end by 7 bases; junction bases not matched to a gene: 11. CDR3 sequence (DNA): TGTGCCAGCAGCCCCTCGACAGGGCGTGACCAGCCCCAGCATTTT. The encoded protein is CASSPSTGRDQPQHF.

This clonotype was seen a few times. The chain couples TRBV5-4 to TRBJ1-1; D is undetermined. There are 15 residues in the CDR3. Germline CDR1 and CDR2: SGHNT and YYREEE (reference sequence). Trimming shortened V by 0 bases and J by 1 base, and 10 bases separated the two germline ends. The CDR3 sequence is CASSLGGIKNTEAFF. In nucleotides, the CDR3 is TGTGCCAGCAGCTTGGGAGGGATAAAGAACACTGAAGCTTTCTTT.

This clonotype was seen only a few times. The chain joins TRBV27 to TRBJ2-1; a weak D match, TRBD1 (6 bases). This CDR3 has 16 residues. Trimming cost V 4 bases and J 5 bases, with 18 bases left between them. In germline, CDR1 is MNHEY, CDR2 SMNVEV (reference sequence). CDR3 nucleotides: TGTGCCAGCAGTTCCGCCAGGGGCGCGTTCCACAATGAGCAGTTCTTC. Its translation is CASSSARGAFHNEQFF.

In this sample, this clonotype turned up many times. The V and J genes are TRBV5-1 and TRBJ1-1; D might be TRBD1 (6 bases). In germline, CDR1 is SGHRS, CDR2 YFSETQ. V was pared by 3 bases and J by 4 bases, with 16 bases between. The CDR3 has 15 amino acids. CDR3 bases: TGCGCCAGCAGCTGGTCTCAGGGGAGTGGCACTGAAGCTTTCTTT. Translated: CASSWSQGSGTEAFF.

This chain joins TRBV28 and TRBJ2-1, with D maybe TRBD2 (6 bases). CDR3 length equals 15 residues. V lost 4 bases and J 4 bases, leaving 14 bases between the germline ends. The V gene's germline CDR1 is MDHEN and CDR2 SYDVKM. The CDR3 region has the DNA TGTGCCAGCAGTTCCGTCGGGAGATTATACAATGAGCAGTTCTTC. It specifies CASSSVGRLYNEQFF.

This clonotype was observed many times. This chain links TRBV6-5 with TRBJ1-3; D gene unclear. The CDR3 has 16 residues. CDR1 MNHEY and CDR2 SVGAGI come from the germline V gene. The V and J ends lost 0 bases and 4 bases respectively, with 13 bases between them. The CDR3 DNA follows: TGTGCCAGCAGTTACTCTACGGGCAGTTCGGGAAACACCATATATTTT. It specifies CASSYSTGSSGNTIYF.

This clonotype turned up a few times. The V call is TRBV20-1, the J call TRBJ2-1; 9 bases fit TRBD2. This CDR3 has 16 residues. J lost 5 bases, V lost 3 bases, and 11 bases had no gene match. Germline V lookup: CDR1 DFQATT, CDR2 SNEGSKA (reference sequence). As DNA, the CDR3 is TGCAGTGCTAGGAACATTGCGGGAGGGAAGGACAATGAGCAGTTCTTC. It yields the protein CSARNIAGGKDNEQFF.

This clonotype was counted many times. Written as DNA, the CDR3 is TGCAGCGCCACAGGGGGCCGGGACACCATATATTTT. Protein product: CSATGGRDTIYF. The chain links TRBV29-1 to TRBJ1-3; TRBD1 aligns across 9 bases. This CDR3 spans 12 amino acids. Losses at the gene ends were 7 bases for V and 8 bases for J; bases not matched to a gene: 6. The germline CDR1 and CDR2 sequences are SQVTM and ANQGSEA.

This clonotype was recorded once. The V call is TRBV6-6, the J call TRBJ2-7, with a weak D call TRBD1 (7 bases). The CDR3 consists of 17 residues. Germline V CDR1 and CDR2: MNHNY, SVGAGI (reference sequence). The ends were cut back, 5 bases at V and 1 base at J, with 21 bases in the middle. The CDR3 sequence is CASSKGRGTVLSYEQYF. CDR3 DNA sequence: TGTGCCAGCAGTAAGGGCCGGGGGACAGTCTTATCCTACGAGCAGTACTTC.

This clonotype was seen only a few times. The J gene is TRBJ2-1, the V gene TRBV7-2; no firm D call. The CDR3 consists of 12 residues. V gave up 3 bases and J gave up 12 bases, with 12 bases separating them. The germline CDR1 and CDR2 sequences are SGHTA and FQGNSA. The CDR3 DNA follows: TGTGCCAGCAGCTTTCCTCCCCAAGGGCAGTTCTTC. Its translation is CASSFPPQGQFF.